This record concerns one TCR beta chain sequence. Its antigen is still unknown. V lost 1 base, J lost 5 bases, and 15 bases lay in between. This CDR3 has 16 amino acids. Germline V CDR1 and CDR2: SGHNT, YYREEE (reference sequence). These data originate in a study of T cell responses to AZD1222 COVID-19 vaccine. Study outcomes and limitations: Variant regions that are unmutated are reportedly the target of nearly half of spike-specific TCRs. Possibly, clonal diversity was underestimated; donors were largely white British and included more females. Baseline seropositives among AZD1222 recipients totaled only five or six. Sampled repertoires all dated from after the peak T cell response.

Profiling relied on immunoSEQ multiplex PCR, and the TCRdb table lists in-frame clones only, not all of them. The sample consists of about 99,000 clones, roughly 90% of them appearing once. V usage is TRBV5-4 and J usage is TRBJ1-4; D is undetermined. The origin of this receptor is an adult who received the AZD1222 COVID-19 vaccine. The sample in question was peripheral blood, obtained 28 days after the second AZD1222 dose. The CDR3: CASSLLRDGGNEKLFF. The CDR3 DNA reads TGTGCCAGCAGCTTGTTAAGAGACGGCGGAAATGAAAAACTGTTTTTT.